This T cell receptor beta chain was sequenced in a study of regulatory T cells in long-lasting Graves disease. The CDR3 sequence is 14 residues long. Germline CDR1 KGHSY, CDR2 FQNENV. With 4 bases clipped from V and 7 bases from J, the junction kept 6 bases outside the gene matches. This clonotype was counted between two and nine times. Time point of the sample: persistent/refractory GD, antithyroid drugs over 5 years with positive TRAb. Isolated PBMC RNA provided the starting material for the TCR library. Patients of an endocrinology department in Xi'an, China, were included. Arm-PCR with iRepertoire HTBI primers amplified the CDR3 regions for these TCR beta libraries. MiXCR, applied by TCRdb to the multiplex PCR reads, yields one record per CDR3 protein. The sample records some 370,000 distinct CDR3 sequences, more than 20% being singletons.

V gene TRBV16 combines with J gene TRBJ1-5, with 8 positions matching TRBD1. The source of this sequence is a woman between 40 and 55 years old with Graves disease. This material consisted of peripheral blood mononuclear cells (PBMCs), taken when the disease was refractory, from a patient treated with antithyroid drugs. CDR3 DNA: TGTGCCAGCAGCCTCCGACAGGGGTTACAGCCCCAGCATTTT. It specifies CASSLRQGLQPQHF.